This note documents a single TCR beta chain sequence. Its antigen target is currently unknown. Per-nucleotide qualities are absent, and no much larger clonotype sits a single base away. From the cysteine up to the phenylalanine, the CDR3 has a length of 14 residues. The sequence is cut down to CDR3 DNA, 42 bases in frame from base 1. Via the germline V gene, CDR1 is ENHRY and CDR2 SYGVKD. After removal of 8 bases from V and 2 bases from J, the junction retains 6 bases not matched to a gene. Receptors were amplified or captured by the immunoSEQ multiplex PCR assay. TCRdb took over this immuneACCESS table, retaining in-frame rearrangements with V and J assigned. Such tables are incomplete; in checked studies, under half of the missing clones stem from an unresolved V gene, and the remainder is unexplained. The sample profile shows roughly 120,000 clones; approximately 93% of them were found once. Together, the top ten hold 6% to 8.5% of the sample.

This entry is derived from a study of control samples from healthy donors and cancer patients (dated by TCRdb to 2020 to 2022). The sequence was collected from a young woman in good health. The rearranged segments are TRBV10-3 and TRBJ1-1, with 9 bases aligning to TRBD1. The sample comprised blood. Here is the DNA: TGTGCCATCGGCCTGGACAGGGGTAACACTGAAGCTTTCTTT. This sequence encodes CAIGLDRGNTEAFF.